These 14 T cell receptor beta chains share one sample of origin, sequenced in a study of CD8+ T cells in alopecia areata. cDNA serving as the sequencing template came from extracted, reverse transcribed RNA. Assay used: immunoSEQ multiplex PCR; TCRdb lists only in-frame clones, some missing. The sample consists of 100,000 to 150,000 clones, about 50% of them appearing once. The material was CD8+ T cells sorted from blood, obtained at week 0. These receptor sequences come from a human donor with alopecia areata.

CDR3 nucleotides: TGCGCCAGCAGCTTGTACGGGGGTAGCACAGATACGCAGTATTTT. Its protein is CASSLYGGSTDTQYF. The rearrangement joins TRBV5-1 to TRBJ2-3; a possible D gene is TRBD2 (6 bases). Trimming removed 1 base at V and 0 bases at J, with 9 bases between. The CDR3 contains 15 residues. Germline V gene data show CDR1 as SGHRS and CDR2 as YFSETQ.

The gene calls are TRBV23-1 and TRBJ1-6; 9 nucleotides match TRBD1. TRBV23-1 is an ORF; its function is uncertain. J gave up 6 bases and V 0 bases, and 6 bases lay outside the gene matches. This CDR3 has 17 residues. The CDR3 DNA reads as TGCGCCAGCAGTCAATCCCCTCCGGGACAGGGTAATTCACCCCTCCACTTT. Translation: CASSQSPPGQGNSPLHF.

This clone was observed at least ten times. The rearrangement joins TRBV13 to TRBJ2-5, with 8 bases fitting TRBD1. CDR3 size: 17 residues. Losses at the gene ends were 5 bases for V and 4 bases for J; bases not matched to a gene: 15. Germline V lookup: CDR1 PRHDT, CDR2 FYEKMQ (reference sequence). Here the CDR3 reads CASSQDGQGGALETQYF. The CDR3 coding sequence is TGTGCCAGCAGCCAGGATGGACAGGGCGGGGCTTTAGAGACCCAGTACTTC.

This chain uses TRBV9 with TRBJ2-6; the D is unclear. V was pared by 3 bases and J by 0 bases, with 10 bases between. The CDR3 loop spans 16 amino acids. Germline assignment: CDR1 SGDLS and CDR2 YYNGEE. In DNA, the CDR3 is TGTGCCAGCAGCGCCACACGAAGCTCTGGGGCCAACGTCCTGACTTTC. Its translation is CASSATRSSGANVLTF.

This clone has only a few counts. The chain recombines TRBV7-2 with TRBJ1-1; a weak D match, TRBD1 (5 bases). Trimming left V 4 bases short and J 4 bases short, with 10 bases between. The CDR3 is made up of 13 amino acids. Looked up from germline, CDR1 is SGHTA and CDR2 is FQGNSA. CDR3 region: CASSWGVTTEAFF. DNA for the CDR3: TGTGCCAGCAGCTGGGGGGTTACCACTGAAGCTTTCTTT.

This clone was recorded a few times. This chain links TRBV5-6 with TRBJ1-4, with D perhaps TRBD1 (5 bases). The V gene lost 3 bases and the J gene lost 11 bases, with 20 bases spanning the gap. The CDR3 runs 15 residues. The germline V gene has CDR1 SGHDT and CDR2 YYEEEE. The CDR3 DNA is TGTGCCAGCAGCTATCAGGACACCCAAGGACGGAAACTGTTTTTT. Its protein is CASSYQDTQGRKLFF.

Only a few counts were recorded for this clone. V and J are TRBV30 and TRBJ1-2; D is possibly TRBD1 (5 bases). V was pared by 5 bases and J by 7 bases, with 20 bases between. The germline V gene has CDR1 GTSNPN and CDR2 SVGIG (reference sequence). There are 14 residues in the CDR3. DNA of the CDR3: TGTGCCTGGGGGGACGTAAGAGCCGTCTCTGGCTACACCTTC. Residues: CAWGDVRAVSGYTF.

This sequence joins TRBV29-1 and TRBJ2-7; D may be TRBD2 (5 bases). V was trimmed by 4 bases and J by 2 bases, leaving 6 bases between them. CDR1 is SQVTM, CDR2 ANQGSEA, per germline. The CDR3 loop spans 11 amino acids. CDR3 bases: TGCAGCGTTGGGAGGACCTACGAGCAGTACTTC. Its translation is CSVGRTYEQYF.

CDR3 residues: CASSGWTDSWYGYTF. The CDR3, as DNA: TGTGCCAGCAGCGGATGGACAGATTCGTGGTATGGCTACACCTTC. The genes are TRBV5-6 and TRBJ1-2, with a weak D call TRBD1 (6 bases). Germline CDR1 is SGHDT and CDR2 is YYEEEE. Trimming cost V 4 bases and J 5 bases, with 18 bases left between them. The CDR3 extends over 15 amino acids.

V gene TRBV4-2 combines with J gene TRBJ2-3, with D unresolved. Trimming left V 0 bases short and J 4 bases short, with 8 bases between. The CDR3 consists of 14 residues. Germline V lookup: CDR1 LGHNA, CDR2 YNFKEQ. DNA for the CDR3: TGTGCCAGCAGCCAAGATCGTACCGCAGATACGCAGTATTTT. It specifies CASSQDRTADTQYF.

This clone was counted only a few times. The rearrangement links TRBV14 to TRBJ2-7; TRBD1 agrees at 8 bases. The trim removed 2 bases at V and 3 bases at J, leaving 6 bases unmatched. The CDR3 extends over 15 amino acids. Germline assignment: CDR1 SGHDN and CDR2 FVKESK. The CDR3 loop is CASSQNDRGYYEQYF. CDR3 nucleotide sequence: TGTGCCAGCAGCCAAAACGACAGGGGATACTACGAGCAGTACTTC. The variable domain in full, completed from reference TRBV14 and TRBJ2-7, reads EAGVTQFPSHSVIEKGQTVTLRCDPISGHDNLYWYRRVMGKEIKFLLHFVKESKQDESGMPNNRFLAERTGGTYSTLKVQPAELEDSGVYFCASSQNDRGYYEQYFGPGTRLTVT.

In this sample, this clone turned up a few times. The chain is built from TRBV27 and TRBJ1-1; D uncertain. CDR3 size: 13 residues. The ends were cut back, 2 bases at V and 4 bases at J, with 8 bases in the middle. The germline gives CDR1 MNHEY, CDR2 SMNVEV (reference sequence). DNA of the CDR3: TGTGCCAGCAGTTTAAACGTAGGCACTGAAGCTTTCTTT. Translation gives CASSLNVGTEAFF.

The chain links TRBV4-1 to TRBJ2-1; D remains ambiguous. Germline loops: CDR1 MGHRA, CDR2 YSYEKL. Trimming pared 1 base from V and 7 bases from J, leaving 8 bases between. This CDR3 is 13 amino acids long. DNA for the CDR3: TGCGCCAGCAGCCAAGTTTGGAGTAATGAGCAGTTCTTC. Translating it yields CASSQVWSNEQFF.

By proportion, this clone is medium-sized. V usage is TRBV4-1 and J usage is TRBJ2-5, with D perhaps TRBD1 or TRBD2 (5 bases each). Trimming shortened V by 1 base and J by 5 bases, and 11 bases separated the two germline ends. This CDR3 is built from 14 residues. The germline gives CDR1 MGHRA, CDR2 YSYEKL. Here the CDR3 DNA reads TGCGCCAGCAGCCAAGTGGGGGAAGCCGAGACCCAGTACTTC. Its protein is CASSQVGEAETQYF.